Listed below are T cell receptor beta chains from one sample, sequenced in a study of T cell responses to AZD1222 COVID-19 vaccine. Sequencing was performed with immunoSEQ multiplex PCR; in TCRdb, only in-frame clones are kept and a portion is missing. The sample contains 150,000 to 200,000 clones, 90% to 95% of which appear only once. Source: peripheral blood, taken on day 0 of AZD1222 vaccination. These receptors came from an adult in good health. Each CDR3 is given without its conserved first and last residue. Only part of the rows carry a size: once, few, many, or a class if the clone is expanded.

J: TRBJ2-5
V: TRBV10-1
size: -
CDR3: ASSERLQETQY

J: TRBJ1-5
V: TRBV28
size: -
CDR3: ASSYRRGIQPQH

J: TRBJ1-2
V: TRBV19
size: once
CDR3: ASSAGHRVGYT

J: TRBJ2-2
V: TRBV5-5
size: -
CDR3: ASSWDIGGGELF

J: TRBJ1-5
V: TRBV19
size: -
CDR3: ASSWTGESEQPQH

J: TRBJ2-7
V: TRBV4-1
size: -
CDR3: ASSMTGTGTYEQY

J: TRBJ2-5
V: TRBV6-5
size: -
CDR3: ASSPTYPGQETQY

J: TRBJ1-1
V: TRBV4-1
size: -
CDR3: ASSPRTGVGTEAF

J: TRBJ2-7
V: TRBV6-1
size: -
CDR3: ASSEGGSYEQY

J: TRBJ1-2
V: TRBV3-1/TRBV3-2
size: -
CDR3: ASSPNAGGNYYGYT

J: TRBJ1-1
V: TRBV9
size: -
CDR3: ASSVEGQGGSAF

J: TRBJ1-2
V: TRBV9
size: -
CDR3: ASSVGTGYGYT

J: TRBJ2-4
V: TRBV5-5
size: -
CDR3: ASSLEAGWGIQY

J: TRBJ2-2
V: TRBV9
size: -
CDR3: ASSSLAGELF

J: TRBJ2-1
V: TRBV24-1
size: -
CDR3: ATSEQGMKDNEQF

J: TRBJ1-2
V: TRBV4-2
size: once
CDR3: ASSQDLDSLYGYT

J: TRBJ1-5
V: TRBV2
size: few
CDR3: ASTIERGNQPQH